This T cell receptor beta chain was captured by sequencing in a study of OX40 agonist ivuxolimab in advanced cancers. Turning to the study itself: The patients got ivuxolimab, which is an agonistic anti-OX40 (CD134) antibody. Regarding the study as a whole: Compared with CD4+, CD8+ T cells on average had more expanded clones.

Of note for this clone: Its antigen is still unknown.

TCRdb's table, derived via immunoSEQ multiplex PCR, lists solely in-frame clones and lacks some. The sample shows tens of thousands of clones, about 80% of them seen only once. Per the germline V gene, CDR1 is ENHRY and CDR2 is SYGVKD. The CDR3 has 14 residues. Trimming pared 4 bases from V and 5 bases from J, leaving 14 bases between. The genes are TRBV10-3 and TRBJ1-1; D is possibly TRBD1 (6 bases). This receptor was identified in an adult with an advanced solid tumor such as melanoma, head and neck, liver or kidney cancer. The sample was CD4+ or CD8+ T cells sorted from blood, taken in a trial of the OX40 agonist ivuxolimab. DNA of the CDR3: TGTGCCATCAGTGTTAGAGTGGACAGAACTGAAGCTTTCTTT. Translating gives CAISVRVDRTEAFF.